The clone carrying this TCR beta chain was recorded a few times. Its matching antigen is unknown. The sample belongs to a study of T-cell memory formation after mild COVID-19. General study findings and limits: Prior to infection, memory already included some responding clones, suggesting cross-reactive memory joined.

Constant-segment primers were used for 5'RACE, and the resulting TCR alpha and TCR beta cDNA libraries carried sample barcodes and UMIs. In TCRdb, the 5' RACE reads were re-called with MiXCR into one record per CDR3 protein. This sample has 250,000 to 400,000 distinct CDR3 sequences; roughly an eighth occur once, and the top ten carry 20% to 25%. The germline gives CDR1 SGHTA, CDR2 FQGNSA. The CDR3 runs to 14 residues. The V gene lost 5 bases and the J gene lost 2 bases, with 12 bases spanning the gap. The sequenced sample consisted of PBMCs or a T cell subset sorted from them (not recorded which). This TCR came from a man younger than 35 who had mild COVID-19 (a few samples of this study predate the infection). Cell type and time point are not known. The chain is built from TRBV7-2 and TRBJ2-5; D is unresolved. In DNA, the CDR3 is TGTGCCAGCAGCCTTGGACGGTGGCAAGAGACCCAGTACTTC. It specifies CASSLGRWQETQYF.